The clone carrying this T cell receptor beta chain appeared a few times. Its specificity is not known. These data originate in a study of identical twins. In germline, CDR1 is SGHRS, CDR2 YFSETQ. Trimming removed 5 bases at V and 11 bases at J, with 13 bases between. The CDR3 loop spans 11 amino acids. General study results and limits: The study found that models underestimated out-of-frame TCR alpha sharing in monozygotic twins.

It was template switching that added a universal primer site, and there were unique molecular identifiers on the cDNA. TCRdb used MiXCR to reprocess the 5' RACE reads, holding one entry per CDR3 protein. Here the sample spans some 790,000 distinct CDR3 sequences, roughly 18% being singletons. This sample also appeared in a second study, on T cells expressing NK-cell markers.

This chain links TRBV5-1 with TRBJ1-1; D is undetermined. What was sequenced was PBMCs. The clonotype originates from a woman aged 18-29 years in good health. Here the CDR3 DNA reads TGCGCCAGCAGGGAAACAGAGCCCGCTTTCTTT. Amino acids: CASRETEPAFF.